The present entry profiles one TCR beta chain with its context. Its antigen is unknown. This entry comes from a study of shared clonotypes between healthy human individuals. Study-wide results and caveats: Sorted-subset sequencing, rarefaction showed, was incomplete despite large depth. Four donors shared 4.5% to 6.5% of their naive CD4 clonotypes.

The table came from immunoSEQ multiplex PCR; TCRdb's copy has only in-frame clones and leaves some out. The sample records around 1.1 million clones, 60% to 80% being singletons. The CDR3 runs to 13 residues. V dropped 7 bases and J dropped 2 bases, with 12 bases sitting between them. From germline, CDR1 is LNHDA and CDR2 SQIVND (reference sequence). This TCR derives from a man between 18 and 29 years old in good health. Some clones in this sample may be carry-over from other donors' samples. The chain joins TRBV19 to TRBJ2-7, with D perhaps matching TRBD1 (6 bases). The sample comprised memory CD4+ T cells from PBMCs. Stated subset: CD45RA-negative fraction. The chain's CDR3 is CASKVTGTYEQYF. Here the CDR3 DNA reads TGTGCCAGTAAAGTTACAGGGACCTACGAGCAGTACTTC.